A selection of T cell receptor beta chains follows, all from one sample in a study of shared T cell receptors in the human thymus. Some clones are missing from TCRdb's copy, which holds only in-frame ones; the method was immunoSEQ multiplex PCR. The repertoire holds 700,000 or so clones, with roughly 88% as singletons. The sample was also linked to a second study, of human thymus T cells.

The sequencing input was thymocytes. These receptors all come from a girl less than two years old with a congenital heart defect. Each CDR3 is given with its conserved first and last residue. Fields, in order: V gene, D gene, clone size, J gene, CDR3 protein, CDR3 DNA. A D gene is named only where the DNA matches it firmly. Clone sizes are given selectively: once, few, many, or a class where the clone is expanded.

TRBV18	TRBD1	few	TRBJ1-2	CASSPRQGPKGCGYTF	TGTGCCAGCTCACCTCGACAGGGACCTAAGGGCTGCGGCTACACCTTC
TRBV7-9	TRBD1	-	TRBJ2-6	CASSPEGTGAGANVLTF	TGTGCCAGCAGCCCTGAGGGGACAGGGGCTGGGGCCAACGTCCTGACTTTC
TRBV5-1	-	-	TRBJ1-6	CASTPGSVSSPLHF	TGCGCCAGCACCCCCGGGTCAGTTTCCTCACCCCTCCACTTT
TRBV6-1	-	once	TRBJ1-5	CASRVSDQPQHF	TGTGCCAGCAGGGTGAGCGATCAGCCCCAGCATTTT
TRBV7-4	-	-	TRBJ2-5	CASSPHSEQETQYF	TGTGCCAGCAGCCCCCACTCTGAGCAAGAGACCCAGTACTTC
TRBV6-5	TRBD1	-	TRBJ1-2	CASSYETGTAYGYTF	TGTGCCAGCAGTTACGAGACAGGGACAGCCTATGGCTACACCTTC
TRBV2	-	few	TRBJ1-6	CASSEGWGGVISPLHF	TGTGCCAGCAGTGAAGGCTGGGGGGGGGTTATTTCACCCCTCCACTTT
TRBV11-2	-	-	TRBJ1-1	CASSLGANTEAFF	TGTGCCAGCAGCTTAGGGGCCAACACTGAAGCTTTCTTT
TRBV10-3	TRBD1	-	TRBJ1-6	CAISKKTGQRSPLHF	TGTGCCATCAGTAAAAAGACAGGGCAGCGTTCACCCCTCCACTTT
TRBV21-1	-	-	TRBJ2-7	CASSNTLVPGTAGSYEQYF	TGTGCCAGCAGCAATACGTTGGTCCCGGGGACAGCGGGTTCCTACGAGCAGTACTTC
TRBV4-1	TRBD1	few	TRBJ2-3	CASSHTTGSLSSTDTQYF	TGCGCCAGCAGCCATACGACAGGGAGCCTGAGTAGCACAGATACGCAGTATTTT
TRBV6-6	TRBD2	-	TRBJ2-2	CASTERGGTGELFF	TGTGCCAGCACCGAGCGGGGGGGCACCGGGGAGCTGTTTTTT
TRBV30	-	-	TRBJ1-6	CAWTGMTDESGSPLHF	TGTGCCTGGACCGGAATGACGGACGAGAGCGGGTCCCCCCTCCACTTT
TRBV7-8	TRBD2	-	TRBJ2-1	CASSPRLAGGPEQFF	TGTGCCAGCAGCCCGCGCCTAGCGGGGGGCCCAGAGCAGTTCTTC
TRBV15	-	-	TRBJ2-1	CATRGSSYNEQFF	TGTGCCACTCGGGGGAGCTCCTACAATGAGCAGTTCTTC
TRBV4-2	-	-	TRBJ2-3	CASSQDSSTLEVSTDTQYF	TGTGCCAGCAGCCAAGATAGTAGCACCCTGGAGGTTAGCACAGATACGCAGTATTTT
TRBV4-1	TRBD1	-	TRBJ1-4	CASSEYDRGRFRANEKLFF	TGCGCCAGCAGCGAGTACGACAGGGGGCGGTTTCGAGCTAATGAAAAACTGTTTTTT
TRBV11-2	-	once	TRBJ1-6	CASSSNNSPLHF	TGTGCCAGCAGTTCAAACAATTCGCCCCTCCACTTT
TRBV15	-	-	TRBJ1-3	CATSPVTGLNSGNTIYF	TGTGCCACCAGCCCCGTGACAGGCCTTAACTCTGGAAACACCATATATTTT
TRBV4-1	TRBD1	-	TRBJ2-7	CASSRPIWTGNLIEQYF	TGCGCCAGCAGCCGCCCCATCTGGACAGGGAACCTTATAGAGCAGTACTTC
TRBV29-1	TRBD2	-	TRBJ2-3	CSVGGLGLASDTQYF	TGCAGCGTTGGTGGGCTGGGACTAGCGTCAGATACGCAGTATTTT
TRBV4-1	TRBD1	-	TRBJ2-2	CASEPDLEDRDANTGELFF	TGCGCCAGCGAGCCCGATTTAGAGGACAGGGATGCGAACACCGGGGAGCTGTTTTTT